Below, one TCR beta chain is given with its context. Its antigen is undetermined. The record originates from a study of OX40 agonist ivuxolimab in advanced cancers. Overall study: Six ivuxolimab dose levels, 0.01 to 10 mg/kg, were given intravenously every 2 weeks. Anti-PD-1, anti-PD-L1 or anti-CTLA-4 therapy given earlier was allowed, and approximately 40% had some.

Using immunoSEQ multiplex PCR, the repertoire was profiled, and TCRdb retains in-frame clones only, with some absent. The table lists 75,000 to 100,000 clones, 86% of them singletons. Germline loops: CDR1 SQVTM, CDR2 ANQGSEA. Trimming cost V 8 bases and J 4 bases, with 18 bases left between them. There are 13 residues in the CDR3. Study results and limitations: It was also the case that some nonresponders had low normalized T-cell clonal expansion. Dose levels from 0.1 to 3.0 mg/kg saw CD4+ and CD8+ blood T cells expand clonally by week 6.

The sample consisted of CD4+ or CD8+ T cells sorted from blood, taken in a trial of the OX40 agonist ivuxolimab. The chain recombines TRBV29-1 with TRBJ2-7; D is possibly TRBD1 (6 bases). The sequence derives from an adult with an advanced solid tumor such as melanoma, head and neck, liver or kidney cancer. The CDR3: CSPGDTADYEQYF. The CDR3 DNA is TGCAGCCCCGGGGACACCGCTGATTACGAGCAGTACTTC.